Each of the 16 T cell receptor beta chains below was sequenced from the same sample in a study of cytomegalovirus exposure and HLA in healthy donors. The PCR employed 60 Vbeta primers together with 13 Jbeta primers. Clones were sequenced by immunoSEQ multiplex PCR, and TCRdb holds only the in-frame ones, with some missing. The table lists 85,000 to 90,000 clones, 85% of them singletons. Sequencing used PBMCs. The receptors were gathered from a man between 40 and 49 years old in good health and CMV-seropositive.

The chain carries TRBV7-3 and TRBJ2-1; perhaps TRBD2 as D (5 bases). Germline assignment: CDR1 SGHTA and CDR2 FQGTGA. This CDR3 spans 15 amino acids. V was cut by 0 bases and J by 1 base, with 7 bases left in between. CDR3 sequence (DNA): TGTGCCAGCAGCTTAACCGGGATGTCCTACAATGAGCAGTTCTTC. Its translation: CASSLTGMSYNEQFF.

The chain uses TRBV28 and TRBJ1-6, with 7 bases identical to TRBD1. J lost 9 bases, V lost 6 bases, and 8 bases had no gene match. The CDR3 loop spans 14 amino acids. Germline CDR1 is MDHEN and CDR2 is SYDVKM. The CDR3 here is CASSVGRGRSPLHF. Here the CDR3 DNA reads TGTGCCAGCAGCGTGGGTAGGGGGCGTTCACCCCTCCACTTT.

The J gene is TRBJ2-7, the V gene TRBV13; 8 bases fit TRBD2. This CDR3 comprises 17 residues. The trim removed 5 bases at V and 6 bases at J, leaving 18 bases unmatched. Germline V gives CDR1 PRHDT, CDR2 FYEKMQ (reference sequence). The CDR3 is CASSQPLGAGGLGEQYF. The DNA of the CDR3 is TGTGCCAGCAGCCAGCCTTTGGGGGCGGGAGGCTTGGGCGAGCAGTACTTC.

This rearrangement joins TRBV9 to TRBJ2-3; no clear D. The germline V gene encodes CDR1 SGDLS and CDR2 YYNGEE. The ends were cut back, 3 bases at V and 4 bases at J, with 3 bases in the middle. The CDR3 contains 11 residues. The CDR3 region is CASSAADTQYF. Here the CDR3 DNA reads TGTGCCAGCAGCGCAGCAGATACGCAGTATTTT.

CDR3 DNA: TGTGCCAGCTCACTACCCCGCTCTGGGGCCAACGTCCTGACTTTC. Protein: CASSLPRSGANVLTF. The V and J genes are TRBV18 and TRBJ2-6; D is undetermined. This CDR3 contains 15 residues. Trimming took 4 bases from V and 0 from J, leaving 7 bases between them. Germline lookup yields CDR1 KGHSH and CDR2 LQKENI.

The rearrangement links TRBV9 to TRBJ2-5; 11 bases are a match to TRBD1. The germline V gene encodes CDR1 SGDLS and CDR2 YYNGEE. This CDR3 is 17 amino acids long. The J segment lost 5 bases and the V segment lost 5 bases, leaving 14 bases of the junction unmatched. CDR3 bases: TGTGCCAGCAGTTGGTCCGGGGGACAGGGGGTGGGGGAGACCCAGTACTTC. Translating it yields CASSWSGGQGVGETQYF.

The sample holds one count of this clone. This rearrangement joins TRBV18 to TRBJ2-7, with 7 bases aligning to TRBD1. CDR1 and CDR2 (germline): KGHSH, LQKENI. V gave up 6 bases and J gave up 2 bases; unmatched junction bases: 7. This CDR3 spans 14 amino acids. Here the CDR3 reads CASSLPTGAYEQYF. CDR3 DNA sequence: TGTGCCAGCTCCCTCCCCACAGGGGCCTACGAGCAGTACTTC.

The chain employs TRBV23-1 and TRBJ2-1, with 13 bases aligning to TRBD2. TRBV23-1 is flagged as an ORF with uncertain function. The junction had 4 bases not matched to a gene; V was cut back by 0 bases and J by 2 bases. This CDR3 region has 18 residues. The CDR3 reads CASSQSGTSGIPYNEQFF. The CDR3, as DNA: TGCGCCAGCAGTCAATCGGGGACTAGCGGGATACCCTACAATGAGCAGTTCTTC.

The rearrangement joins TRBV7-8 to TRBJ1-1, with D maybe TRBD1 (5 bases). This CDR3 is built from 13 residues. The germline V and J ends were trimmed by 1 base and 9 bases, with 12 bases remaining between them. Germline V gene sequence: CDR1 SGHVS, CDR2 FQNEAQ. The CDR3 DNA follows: TGTGCCAGCAGCTTAGTAAAGACAGAAAAAGCTTTCTTT. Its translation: CASSLVKTEKAFF.

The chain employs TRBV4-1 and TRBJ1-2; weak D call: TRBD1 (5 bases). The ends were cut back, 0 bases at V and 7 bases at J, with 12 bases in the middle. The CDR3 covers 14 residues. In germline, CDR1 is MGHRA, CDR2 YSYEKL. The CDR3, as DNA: TGCGCCAGCAGCCAAGATGGGACTGGCGGTGGCTACACCTTC. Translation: CASSQDGTGGGYTF.

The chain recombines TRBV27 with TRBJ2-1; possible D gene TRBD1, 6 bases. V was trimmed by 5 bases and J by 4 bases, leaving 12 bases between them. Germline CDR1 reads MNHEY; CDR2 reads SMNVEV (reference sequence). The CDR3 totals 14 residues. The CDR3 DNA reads TGTGCCAGCAGTGAAGGACAGTTGTACAATGAGCAGTTCTTC. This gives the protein CASSEGQLYNEQFF.

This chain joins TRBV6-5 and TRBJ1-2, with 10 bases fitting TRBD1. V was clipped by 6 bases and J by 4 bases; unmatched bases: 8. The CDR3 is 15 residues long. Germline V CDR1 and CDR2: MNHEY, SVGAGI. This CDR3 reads CASRGGTGVIYGYTF. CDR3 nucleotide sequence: TGTGCCAGCAGAGGAGGGACAGGGGTTATCTATGGCTACACCTTC.

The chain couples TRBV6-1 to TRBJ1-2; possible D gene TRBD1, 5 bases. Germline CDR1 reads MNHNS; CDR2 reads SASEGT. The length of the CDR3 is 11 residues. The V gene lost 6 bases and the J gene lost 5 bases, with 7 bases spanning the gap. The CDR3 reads CASRTVYGYTF. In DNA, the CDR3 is TGTGCCAGCAGGACAGTGTATGGCTACACCTTC.

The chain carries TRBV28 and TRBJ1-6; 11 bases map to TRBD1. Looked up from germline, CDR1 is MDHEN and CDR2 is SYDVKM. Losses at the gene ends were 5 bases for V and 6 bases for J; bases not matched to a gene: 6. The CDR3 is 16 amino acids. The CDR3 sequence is CASSLEDRGPNSPLHF. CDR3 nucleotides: TGTGCCAGCAGTCTTGAGGACAGGGGGCCTAATTCACCCCTCCACTTT.

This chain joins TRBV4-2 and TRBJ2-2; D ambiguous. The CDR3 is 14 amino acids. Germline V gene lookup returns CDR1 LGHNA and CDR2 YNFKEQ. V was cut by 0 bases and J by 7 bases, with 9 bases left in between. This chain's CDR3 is CASSQEGRSGELFF. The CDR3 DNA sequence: TGTGCCAGCAGCCAAGAAGGCCGGAGCGGGGAGCTGTTTTTT.

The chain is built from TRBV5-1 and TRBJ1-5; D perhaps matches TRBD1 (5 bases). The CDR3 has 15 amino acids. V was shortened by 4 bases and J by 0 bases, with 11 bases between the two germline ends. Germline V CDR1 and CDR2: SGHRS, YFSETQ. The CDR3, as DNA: TGCGCCAGCAGCGTAGACAGCAATAGCAATCAGCCCCAGCATTTT. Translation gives CASSVDSNSNQPQHF.